This T cell receptor (beta chain) appears in the sequencing data of a study of cytomegalovirus exposure and HLA in healthy donors. Study-wide findings and caveats: Cytomegalovirus-associated TCR beta chains were listed, numbering more than 150. Three chains tied to CMV proved CMV antigen-specific in vitro. First-cohort TCR clusters were later found to tend to co-occur in the 120 or so validation repertoires.

Clones were read by immunoSEQ multiplex PCR, and TCRdb kept only the in-frame ones, dropping some. Among over 90,000 clones listed, approximately 95% were seen once. A word on this clone: Its antigen is unidentified.

Trimming removed 8 bases from V and 6 bases from J; junction bases left unmatched: 9. In germline, CDR1 is SQVTM, CDR2 ANQGSEA. The CDR3 loop spans 14 amino acids. The sample consisted of PBMCs. V usage is TRBV29-1 and J usage is TRBJ2-1; 11 bases are shared with TRBD2. This receptor was obtained from a woman younger than 35 in good health and CMV-seronegative. The CDR3 protein is CSTVAGGPGNEQFF. CDR3 nucleotides: TGCAGCACTGTAGCGGGAGGGCCCGGCAATGAGCAGTTCTTC.